This T cell receptor beta chain was observed in a study of T-cell reconstitution after alpha-beta-depleted transplantation in children. TCRbeta library preparation incorporated unique molecular identifiers. MiXCR, applied by TCRdb to the PCR reads, yields one record per CDR3 protein. The table has 700,000 to 950,000 distinct CDR3 sequences, 15% to 20% seen once. This CDR3 spans 13 amino acids. V lost 2 bases and J 8 bases, leaving 12 bases between the germline ends. Looked up from germline, CDR1 is SEHNR and CDR2 is FQNEAQ (reference sequence). This clonotype has at least ten counts. As yet, its antigen is unknown. Overall study findings and caveats: The main origin of T-cell counts and diversity one year after transplant was newly produced T cells. Expanded clones from the graft, numbering several hundred, reportedly supplied alpha-beta T cells about two months after transplant.

This sequence originates from a male patient between 5 and 17 years old who had a stem cell transplant for acute lymphoblastic leukemia, so the T cells may come from the graft donor. The sequencing here drew on PBMCs, mostly from graft donor cells, taken 360 days after TCRalphabeta/CD19-depleted stem cell transplant. This rearrangement joins TRBV7-9 to TRBJ1-2; D call uncertain. In DNA form, the CDR3 reads TGTGCCAGCAGCTTATTTGGGCAGGAGGGCTACACCTTC. Protein sequence: CASSLFGQEGYTF.